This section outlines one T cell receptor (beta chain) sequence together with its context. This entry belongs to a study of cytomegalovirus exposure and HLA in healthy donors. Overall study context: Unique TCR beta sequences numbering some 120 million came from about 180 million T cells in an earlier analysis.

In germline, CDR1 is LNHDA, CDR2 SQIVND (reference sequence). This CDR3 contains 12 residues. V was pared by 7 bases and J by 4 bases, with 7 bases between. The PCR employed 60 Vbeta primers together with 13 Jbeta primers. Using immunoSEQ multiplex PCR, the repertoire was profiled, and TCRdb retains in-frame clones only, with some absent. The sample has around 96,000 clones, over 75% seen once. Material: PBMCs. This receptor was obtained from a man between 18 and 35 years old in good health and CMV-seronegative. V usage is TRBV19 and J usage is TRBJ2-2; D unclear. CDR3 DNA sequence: TGTGCCAGTAATACAGCCACCGGGGAGCTGTTTTTT. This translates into CASNTATGELFF. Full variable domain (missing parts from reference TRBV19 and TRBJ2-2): DGGITQSPKYLFRKEGQNVTLSCEQNLNHDAMYWYRQDPGQGLRLIYYSQIVNDFQKGDIAEGYSVSREKKESFPLTVTSAQKNPTAFYLCASNTATGELFFGEGSRLTVL.